What follows are 13 T cell receptor beta chains derived from one specimen sequenced in a study of blood T cells in healthy people across ages. A second PCR, run for roughly 6 to 11 cycles, used a sample-barcoded 5' primer plus a J-beta primer mix. From the 5' RACE reads, TCRdb called clonotypes with MiXCR, one entry per CDR3 protein. The data contain approximately 730,000 distinct CDR3 sequences, about 55% of them singletons. The sample consisted of blood. These receptors were collected from an elderly man in good health.

This clonotype was observed a few times. The chain recombines TRBV5-1 with TRBJ2-7; 10 bases agree with TRBD1. The J segment lost 5 bases and the V segment lost 2 bases, leaving 7 bases of the junction unmatched. The CDR3 is made up of 15 amino acids. CDR1 SGHRS and CDR2 YFSETQ come from the germline V gene. The CDR3 nucleotides are TGCGCCAGCAGCTTTCTGGGACAGGGGACCCACGAGCAGTACTTC. This translates into CASSFLGQGTHEQYF.

The table lists this clonotype with a count of one. This sequence joins TRBV12-3 or TRBV12-4 and TRBJ2-1; D gene ambiguous. V was cut by 5 bases and J by 10 bases, with 21 bases left in between. CDR3 length: 15 amino acids. The DNA for the CDR3 is TGTGCCAGCAGTCCAACAGAAAGTCTCTCCTACGAGCAGTTCTTC. This translates into CASSPTESLSYEQFF.

This sequence joins TRBV7-2 and TRBJ1-5; D gene unclear. Trimming cost V 5 bases and J 3 bases, with 8 bases left between them. Germline assignment: CDR1 SGHTA and CDR2 FQGNSA. CDR3 length: 13 amino acids. The CDR3 DNA reads TGTGCCAGCAGCGTATGGACCAATCAGCCCCAGCATTTT. This gives the protein CASSVWTNQPQHF.

This clonotype was recorded a few times. This rearrangement joins TRBV19 to TRBJ2-4, with D maybe TRBD1 (5 bases). This CDR3 has 15 residues. V was trimmed by 6 bases and J by 0 bases, leaving 12 bases between them. The germline V gene encodes CDR1 LNHDA and CDR2 SQIVND (reference sequence). The CDR3 is CASSYRMPAKNIQYF. CDR3 DNA sequence: TGTGCCAGTAGCTACAGGATGCCAGCCAAAAACATTCAGTACTTC.

The chain joins TRBV2 to TRBJ2-5, with D possibly being TRBD1 (7 bases). Per germline, CDR1 SNHLY and CDR2 FYNNEI. The V gene lost 3 bases and the J gene lost 7 bases, with 12 bases spanning the gap. The CDR3 covers 13 residues. The DNA of the CDR3 is TGTGCCAGCAGTGAGACGCAGGGGGGGACCCAGTACTTC. It translates to CASSETQGGTQYF.

The chain is built from TRBV18 and TRBJ1-4; tentatively, D is TRBD1 (6 bases). Germline-derived CDR1 and CDR2 are KGHSH and LQKENI. Trimming stripped 5 bases from V and 6 bases from J, with 16 bases between. The CDR3 runs 15 residues. CDR3 protein: CASSALLGADEKLFF. CDR3 nucleotide sequence: TGTGCCAGCTCAGCCCTATTGGGGGCTGATGAAAAACTGTTTTTT.

This clonotype appeared a few times. The chain is built from TRBV7-2 and TRBJ2-7; 9 positions match TRBD1. There are 16 residues in the CDR3. J was trimmed by 0 bases and V by 1 base; bases with no gene match: 4. The germline V gene has CDR1 SGHTA and CDR2 FQGNSA. CDR3 DNA: TGTGCCAGCAGCTTAGTCGTGGGACAGGGCTCCTACGAGCAGTACTTC. Translating it yields CASSLVVGQGSYEQYF.

The chain combines TRBV29-1 with TRBJ2-7; 7 positions agree with TRBD2. The CDR3 is made up of 12 amino acids. The ends lost 7 bases at V and 2 bases at J; junction bases unmatched: 5. Germline CDR1 is SQVTM and CDR2 is ANQGSEA. The CDR3 sequence: CSAGGSPYEQYF. In DNA, the CDR3 is TGCAGCGCCGGGGGGAGCCCCTACGAGCAGTACTTC.

The sample holds a few counts of this clonotype. The chain recombines TRBV24-1 with TRBJ2-5; maybe TRBD1 (5 bases). Germline V gene sequence: CDR1 KGHDR, CDR2 SFDVKD. V was cut by 5 bases and J by 1 base, with 10 bases left in between. The length of the CDR3 is 14 residues. The CDR3 coding sequence is TGTGCCACCAGTGGCAGGGAAATCCAAGAGACCCAGTACTTC. This codes for CATSGREIQETQYF.

The chain has TRBV20-1 and TRBJ2-5; 7 bases match TRBD2. The J call may not be correct, given that the DNA end is closer to TRBJ2-7. This CDR3 spans 13 amino acids. Germline loops: CDR1 DFQATT, CDR2 SNEGSKA (reference sequence). CDR3 bases: TGCAGTGCTAAGGCGGGAGCAGGCTACGAGCAGTACTTC. Residues: CSAKAGAGYEQYF.

V is TRBV29-1 and J is TRBJ1-1; 11 bases align to TRBD1. This CDR3 spans 16 amino acids. Germline V gene data show CDR1 as SQVTM and CDR2 as ANQGSEA. Trimming took 7 bases from V and 1 from J; bases not matched to a gene: 11. CDR3 DNA: TGCAGCGCTAACGGGGGGACAGGGGGTTGGAACACTGAAGCTTTCTTT. Translation: CSANGGTGGWNTEAFF.

J is TRBJ2-3 and V is TRBV7-2, with 11 positions matching TRBD2. The CDR3 loop spans 17 amino acids. J was trimmed by 2 bases and V by 1 base; bases with no gene match: 5. Looked up from germline, CDR1 is SGHTA and CDR2 is FQGNSA. In nucleotides, the CDR3 is TGTGCCAGCAGCTTAGATAGCGGGAGGGCTGTCACAGATACGCAGTATTTT. Protein: CASSLDSGRAVTDTQYF.

For this clonotype: At one end, the junction sequence differs from germline, possibly due to a read error. The chain carries TRBV14 and TRBJ2-1, with 8 bases that match TRBD1. The CDR3 is 15 residues long. CDR1 is SGHDN and CDR2 is FVKESK in the germline V gene. In DNA, the CDR3 is TGTGCCAGCAGCCGCCCGGGACAGGATCACAAGGAGCAGTTCTTC. This encodes CASSRPGQDHKEQFF.